This TCR beta chain was documented in a study of cytomegalovirus exposure and HLA in healthy donors. Whole-study findings and limits: Listed as cytomegalovirus-associated were more than 150 TCR beta chains.

Using immunoSEQ multiplex PCR, the repertoire was profiled, and TCRdb retains in-frame clones only, with some absent. The sample records 160,000 or so clones, roughly 86% being singletons. There are 14 residues in the CDR3. Germline V gene sequence: CDR1 SGHDT, CDR2 YYEEEE. With 2 bases clipped from V and 6 bases from J, the junction kept 5 bases outside the gene matches. Regarding this clone: Its antigen remains unknown.

The TCR comes from a young man in good health and CMV-seropositive. Sequencing input: PBMCs. The V and J genes are TRBV5-6 and TRBJ2-7; TRBD1 agrees at 10 bases. The CDR3 DNA sequence: TGTGCCAGCAGCTTCCGGGACAGGGGCTCCGAGCAGTACTTC. Its protein product is CASSFRDRGSEQYF.